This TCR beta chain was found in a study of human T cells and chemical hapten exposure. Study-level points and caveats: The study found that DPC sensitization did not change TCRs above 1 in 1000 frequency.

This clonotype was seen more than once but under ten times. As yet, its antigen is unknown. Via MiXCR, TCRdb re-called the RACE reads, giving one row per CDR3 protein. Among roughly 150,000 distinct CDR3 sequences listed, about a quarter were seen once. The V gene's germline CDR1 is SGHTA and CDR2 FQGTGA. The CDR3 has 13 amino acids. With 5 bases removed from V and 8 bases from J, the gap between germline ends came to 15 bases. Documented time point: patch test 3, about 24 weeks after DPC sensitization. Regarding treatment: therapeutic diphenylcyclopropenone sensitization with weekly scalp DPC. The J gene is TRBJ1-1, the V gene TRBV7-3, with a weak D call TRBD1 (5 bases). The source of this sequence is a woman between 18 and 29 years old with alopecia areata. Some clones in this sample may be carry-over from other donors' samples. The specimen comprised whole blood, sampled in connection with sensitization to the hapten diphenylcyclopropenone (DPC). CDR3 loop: CASSPLGAGEAFF. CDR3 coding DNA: TGTGCCAGCAGCCCATTAGGGGCAGGCGAAGCTTTCTTT. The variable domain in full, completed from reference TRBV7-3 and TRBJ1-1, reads GAGVSQTPSNKVTEKGKYVELRCDPISGHTALYWYRQSLGQGPEFLIYFQGTGAADDSGLPNDRFFAVRPEGSVSTLKIQRTERGDSAVYLCASSPLGAGEAFFGQGTRLTVV.